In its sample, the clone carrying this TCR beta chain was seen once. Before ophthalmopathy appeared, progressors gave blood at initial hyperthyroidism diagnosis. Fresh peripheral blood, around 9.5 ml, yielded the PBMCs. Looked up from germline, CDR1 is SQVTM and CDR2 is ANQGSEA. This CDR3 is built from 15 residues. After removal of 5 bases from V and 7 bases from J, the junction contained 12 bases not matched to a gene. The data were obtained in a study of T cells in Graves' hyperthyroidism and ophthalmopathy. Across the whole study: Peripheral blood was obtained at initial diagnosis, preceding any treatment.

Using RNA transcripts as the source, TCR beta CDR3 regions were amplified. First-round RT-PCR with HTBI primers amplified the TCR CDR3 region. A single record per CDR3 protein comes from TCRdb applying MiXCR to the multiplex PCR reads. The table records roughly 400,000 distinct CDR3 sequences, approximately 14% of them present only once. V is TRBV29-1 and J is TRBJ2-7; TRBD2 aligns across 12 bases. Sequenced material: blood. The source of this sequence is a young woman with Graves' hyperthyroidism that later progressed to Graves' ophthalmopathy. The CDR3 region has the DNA TGCAGCGTTTCTCGACTAGCGGGAGTTGTCGGGGAGCAGTACTTC. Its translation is CSVSRLAGVVGEQYF.